This T cell receptor (beta chain) was captured by sequencing in a study of blood T cells in healthy people across ages. Whole-study findings and limits: With donor CMV status unknown, expanded clonotype changes were possibly confounded. While age rose, TCR beta diversity per million T cells dropped in a roughly linear way.

The CDR3 contains 13 residues. Between the trimmed V and J ends, which lost 6 bases and 0 bases, there was a span of 9 bases. The germline gives CDR1 DFQATT, CDR2 SNEGSKA (reference sequence). A second PCR of about 7 to 12 cycles used a sample-barcoded 5' primer and a J-beta primer mix. From the 5' RACE reads, TCRdb called clonotypes with MiXCR, one entry per CDR3 protein. The sample yields 1.4 million to 1.5 million distinct CDR3 sequences, approximately 38% seen once. This clonotype turned up a few times. Its matching antigen is unknown. PBMCs were isolated at a quantity of at least 7 million per sample. There were at least 6 micrograms of total RNA extracted from every sample.

Sequenced: blood. This sequence joins TRBV20-1 and TRBJ2-1; D ambiguous. The TCR sequence derives from a young woman in good health. The CDR3 bases are TGCAGTGCCAAACTTAGCTCCTACAATGAGCAGTTCTTC. It is translated as CSAKLSSYNEQFF.